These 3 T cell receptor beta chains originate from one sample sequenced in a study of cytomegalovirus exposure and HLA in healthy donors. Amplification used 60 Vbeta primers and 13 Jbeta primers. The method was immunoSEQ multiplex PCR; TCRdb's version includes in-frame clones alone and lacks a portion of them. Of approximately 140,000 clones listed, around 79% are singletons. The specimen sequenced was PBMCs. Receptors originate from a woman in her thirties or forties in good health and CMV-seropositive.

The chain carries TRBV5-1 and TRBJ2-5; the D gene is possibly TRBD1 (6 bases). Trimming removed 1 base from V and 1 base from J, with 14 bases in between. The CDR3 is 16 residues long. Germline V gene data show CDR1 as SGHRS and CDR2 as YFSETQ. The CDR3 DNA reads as TGCGCCAGCAGCTTGACCTTCACAGGGTCCCAAGAGACCCAGTACTTC. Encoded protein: CASSLTFTGSQETQYF.

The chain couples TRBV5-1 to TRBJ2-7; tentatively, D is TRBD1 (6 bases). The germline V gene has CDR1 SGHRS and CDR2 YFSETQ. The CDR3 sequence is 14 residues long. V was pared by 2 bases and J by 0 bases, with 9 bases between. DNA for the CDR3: TGCGCCAGCAGCTTAGGGGGTAGCTCCTACGAGCAGTACTTC. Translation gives CASSLGGSSYEQYF.

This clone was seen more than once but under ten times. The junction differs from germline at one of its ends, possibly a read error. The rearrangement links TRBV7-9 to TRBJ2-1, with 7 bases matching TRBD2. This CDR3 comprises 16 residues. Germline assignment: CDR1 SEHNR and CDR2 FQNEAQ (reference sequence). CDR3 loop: CSSSPMWGGVQDEQFF. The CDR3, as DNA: TGTTCCAGCAGCCCGATGTGGGGGGGGGTTCAGGATGAGCAGTTCTTC.